This T cell receptor beta chain was found in a study of T-cell reconstitution after alpha-beta-depleted transplantation in children. Researchers prepared the TCRbeta library using unique molecular identifiers, the study reports. TCRdb reprocessed the PCR reads via MiXCR and lists one record per CDR3 protein. The data contain hundreds of thousands of distinct CDR3 sequences, about 31% of them singletons. The V gene end was trimmed by 6 bases and the J gene end by 4 bases; junction bases not matched to a gene: 6. The V gene's germline CDR1 is SQVTM and CDR2 ANQGSEA. The CDR3 runs 13 residues. Only one count was recorded for this clonotype.

Sequenced material: PBMCs from the stem cell graft donor, taken from the stem cell graft. The clonotype comes from a human donor who donated a stem cell graft to a child with aplastic anemia. The genes are TRBV29-1 and TRBJ2-3; 8 bases fit TRBD2. The CDR3 DNA reads TGCAGCGTGGGGGTAGCGGGACCAGATACGCAGTATTTT. Its translation: CSVGVAGPDTQYF.